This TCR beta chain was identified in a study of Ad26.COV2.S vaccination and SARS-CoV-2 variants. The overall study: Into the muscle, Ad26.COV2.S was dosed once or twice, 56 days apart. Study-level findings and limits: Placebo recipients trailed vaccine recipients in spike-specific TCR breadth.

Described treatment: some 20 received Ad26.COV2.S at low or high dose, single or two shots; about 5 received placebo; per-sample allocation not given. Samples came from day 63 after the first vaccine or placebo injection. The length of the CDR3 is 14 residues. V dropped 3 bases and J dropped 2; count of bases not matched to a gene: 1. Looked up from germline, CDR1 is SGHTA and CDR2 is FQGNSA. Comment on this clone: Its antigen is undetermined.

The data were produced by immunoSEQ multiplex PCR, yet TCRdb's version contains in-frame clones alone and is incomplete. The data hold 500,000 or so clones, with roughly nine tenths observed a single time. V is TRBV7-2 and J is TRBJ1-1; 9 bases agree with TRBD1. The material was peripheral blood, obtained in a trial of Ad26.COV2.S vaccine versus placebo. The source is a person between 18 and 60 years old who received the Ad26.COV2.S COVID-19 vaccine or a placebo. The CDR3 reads CASSFTGGNTEAFF. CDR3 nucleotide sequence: TGTGCCAGCAGCTTCACAGGGGGCAACACTGAAGCTTTCTTT. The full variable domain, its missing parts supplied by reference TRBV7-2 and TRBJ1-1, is GAGVSQSPSNKVTEKGKDVELRCDPISGHTALYWYRQSLGQGLEFLIYFQGNSAPDKSGLPSDRFSAERTGGSVSTLTIQRTQQEDSAVYLCASSFTGGNTEAFFGQGTRLTVV.